This passage covers 12 T cell receptor beta chains from one sample sequenced in a study of control samples from healthy donors and cancer patients. Only in-frame clones appear in the TCRdb table, and some are missing; sequencing was by immunoSEQ multiplex PCR. The data contain roughly 100,000 clones, roughly four fifths of them seen just once; the ten biggest clones take up roughly 13%. The material sequenced was blood. The receptors come from a woman aged 45-65 years in good health.

This clone was counted only a few times. The chain is built from TRBV5-3 and TRBJ2-7, with D unresolved. TRBV5-3 is marked as an open reading frame, function uncertain. V lost 0 bases and J lost 2, with 6 bases in between. This CDR3 spans 13 amino acids. The CDR3 DNA reads as TGTGCCAGAAGCTTGGGATATACCTACGAGCAGTACTTC. The encoded protein is CARSLGYTYEQYF.

V is TRBV5-1 and J is TRBJ1-5; D is unresolved. CDR1 and CDR2 (germline): SGHRS, YFSETQ. Trimming took 0 bases from V and 4 from J, leaving 5 bases between them. CDR3 length equals 13 residues. The CDR3 region has the DNA TGCGCCAGCAGCTTGGCCTTGAATCAGCCCCAGCATTTT. It translates to CASSLALNQPQHF.

The chain uses TRBV4-2 and TRBJ2-2; 7 bases fit TRBD1. From germline, CDR1 is LGHNA and CDR2 YNFKEQ. Trimming cost V 4 bases and J 6 bases; bases outside gene matches: 5. The CDR3 has 14 residues. CDR3 in amino acids: CASSPTGVAGELFF. The CDR3 region has the DNA TGTGCCAGCAGCCCTACAGGGGTGGCCGGGGAGCTGTTTTTT.

This clone was detected once. V and J are TRBV24-1 and TRBJ1-5; no reliable D call. CDR3 size: 15 residues. V was cut by 9 bases and J by 2 bases, with 16 bases left in between. Germline V gene lookup returns CDR1 KGHDR and CDR2 SFDVKD. DNA for the CDR3: TGTGCCACCCCGATAGGCGCATCAGGCAATCAGCCCCAGCATTTT. It codes for CATPIGASGNQPQHF.

About this clone: The identical CDR3 is also encoded by other nucleotide sequences in the sample. The chain couples TRBV12-3 or TRBV12-4 to TRBJ1-1; no clear D. The V end lost 3 bases, the J end lost 1 base, and 6 bases lay between the germline ends. The length of the CDR3 is 13 residues. The CDR3 loop is CASSFSRNTEAFF. CDR3 nucleotide sequence: TGTGCCAGCAGTTTTTCCAGGAACACTGAAGCTTTCTTT.

Only one count was recorded for this clone. This chain uses TRBV19 with TRBJ1-5; D is unclear. The germline V gene has CDR1 LNHDA and CDR2 SQIVND (reference sequence). The CDR3 totals 14 residues. Deletions cut 5 bases from V and 7 bases from J, with 15 bases between. The CDR3 sequence is CASSPRDFGQPQHF. The CDR3 DNA reads TGTGCCAGTAGTCCGCGTGATTTCGGGCAGCCCCAGCATTTT.

V and J are TRBV7-3 and TRBJ2-3; D call uncertain. V was trimmed by 2 bases and J by 2 bases, leaving 11 bases between them. The CDR3 has 15 amino acids. Germline CDR1 reads SGHTA; CDR2 reads FQGTGA. The CDR3 reads CASSLSGLLTDTQYF. CDR3 in DNA: TGTGCCAGCAGCTTATCCGGTCTTCTCACAGATACGCAGTATTTT.

This clone has only one observation. V usage is TRBV2 and J usage is TRBJ2-3; D ambiguous. V was pared by 4 bases and J by 3 bases, with 11 bases between. Germline V gene lookup returns CDR1 SNHLY and CDR2 FYNNEI. The length of the CDR3 is 14 residues. The chain's CDR3 is CASSGAIGTDTQYF. The DNA for the CDR3 is TGTGCCAGCAGTGGGGCGATAGGAACAGATACGCAGTATTTT.

The V and J genes are TRBV12-3 or TRBV12-4 and TRBJ1-5; D gene uncertain. The CDR3 totals 13 residues. V lost 0 bases to trimming and J lost 5 bases, with 5 bases between them. The CDR3 nucleotides read TGTGCCAGCAGTTTAGCAGAGGATCAGCCCCAGCATTTT. Its translation: CASSLAEDQPQHF.

With respect to this clone: Relative to the germline gene, one junction end is altered; a read error may explain this. The genes are TRBV3-1 (or the pseudogene TRBV3-2) and TRBJ1-4; TRBD1 matches 7 bases. The CDR3 loop spans 15 amino acids. Germline V CDR1 and CDR2: LGHDT, YNNKEL (reference sequence). CDR3 amino acids: CASGHEGGAKEKLFF. The DNA of the CDR3 is TGTGCCAGCGGCCATGAAGGGGGCGCAAAAGAAAAACTGTTTTTT.

The genes are TRBV27 and TRBJ1-5, with D hard to call. This CDR3 has 15 amino acids. Germline V gene lookup returns CDR1 MNHEY and CDR2 SMNVEV (reference sequence). The ends were cut back, 5 bases at V and 0 bases at J, with 11 bases in the middle. Written as DNA, the CDR3 is TGTGCCAGCAGTCTGGGAAAGAATAGCAATCAGCCCCAGCATTTT. Protein product: CASSLGKNSNQPQHF.

The chain joins TRBV7-8 to TRBJ1-3; TRBD1 aligns across 8 bases. This CDR3 contains 18 residues. In germline, CDR1 is SGHVS, CDR2 FQNEAQ. Trimming removed 1 base from V and 0 bases from J; junction bases left unmatched: 8. The CDR3 spells CASSLGVQGVFSGNTIYF. The CDR3 DNA reads TGTGCCAGCAGCTTAGGGGTACAGGGGGTGTTCTCTGGAAACACCATATATTTT.